This is a list of T cell receptor beta chains from one sample in a study of TIL therapy for anti-PD-1-resistant metastatic lung cancer. Some clones are missing from TCRdb's copy, which holds only in-frame ones; the method was immunoSEQ multiplex PCR. The sample shows around 15,000 clones, more than 75% of them seen only once. The sample consisted of blood, taken at baseline. These receptors all come from a person between 25 and 79 years old with non-small cell lung cancer. The CDR3 runs from the conserved cysteine through the conserved F or W. Fields, in order: D gene, V gene, clone size, CDR3 length, J gene, CDR3 protein, CDR3 DNA. A D gene is named only where the DNA matches it firmly. Size tells how often a clone was seen (once, few, many) or the class of an expanded clone, and some rows leave it out.

D: NA
V: TRBV9
size: once
length: 15
J: TRBJ2-1
CDR3: CASSASPYSHNEQFF
DNA: TGTGCCAGCAGCGCGAGCCCTTACAGCCACAATGAGCAGTTCTTC

D: NA
V: TRBV9
size: NA
length: 13
J: TRBJ2-1
CDR3: CASGQSSYNEQFF
DNA: TGTGCCAGCGGTCAGAGCTCCTACAATGAGCAGTTCTTC

D: NA
V: TRBV14
size: NA
length: 15
J: TRBJ2-5
CDR3: CASSQEISFKETQYF
DNA: TGTGCCAGCAGCCAAGAAATTTCCTTTAAAGAGACCCAGTACTTC

D: NA
V: TRBV6-1
size: NA
length: 15
J: TRBJ2-7
CDR3: CASTLLQGTSYEQYF
DNA: TGTGCCAGCACCCTACTGCAGGGGACCTCGTACGAGCAGTACTTC

D: NA
V: TRBV7-9
size: NA
length: 14
J: TRBJ1-2
CDR3: CASSLIGRDYGYTF
DNA: TGTGCCAGCAGCTTAATTGGCAGGGACTATGGCTACACCTTC

D: NA
V: TRBV15
size: NA
length: 16
J: TRBJ1-3
CDR3: CATEWMGTSSGNTIYF
DNA: TGTGCCACCGAGTGGATGGGGACGAGCTCTGGAAACACCATATATTTT

D: TRBD2
V: TRBV27
size: NA
length: 14
J: TRBJ2-4
CDR3: CASSPRDPGGIQYF
DNA: TGTGCCAGCAGCCCCCGGGACCCGGGGGGCATTCAGTACTTC

D: TRBD1
V: TRBV7-2
size: NA
length: 14
J: TRBJ2-7
CDR3: CASSSWTGSYEQYF
DNA: TGTGCCAGCAGTTCCTGGACAGGGTCCTACGAGCAGTACTTC

D: TRBD1
V: TRBV19
size: NA
length: 15
J: TRBJ1-4
CDR3: CASTETGGLSGKLFF
DNA: TGTGCCAGTACGGAAACAGGGGGCCTTAGCGGTAAACTGTTTTTT

D: NA
V: TRBV5-4
size: NA
length: 17
J: TRBJ2-6
CDR3: CASRAGLGHSGANVLTF
DNA: TGTGCCAGCAGGGCAGGGTTGGGGCACTCTGGGGCCAACGTCCTGACTTTC

D: NA
V: TRBV30
size: NA
length: 16
J: TRBJ1-3
CDR3: CAWSVGWAGAGNTIYF
DNA: TGTGCCTGGAGTGTGGGGTGGGCAGGCGCTGGAAACACCATATATTTT

D: NA
V: TRBV19
size: once
length: 15
J: TRBJ1-1
CDR3: CASSMESTWNTEAFF
DNA: TGTGCCAGTAGTATGGAAAGTACTTGGAACACTGAAGCTTTCTTT

D: NA
V: TRBV11-2
size: NA
length: 14
J: TRBJ1-3
CDR3: CASSLSHSGNTIYF
DNA: TGTGCCAGCAGCTTGAGCCACTCTGGAAACACCATATATTTT

D: TRBD1
V: TRBV28
size: NA
length: 15
J: TRBJ1-4
CDR3: CASRPQGAPNEKLFF
DNA: TGTGCCAGCAGGCCACAGGGGGCACCGAATGAAAAACTGTTTTTT

D: NA
V: TRBV19
size: NA
length: 14
J: TRBJ1-1
CDR3: CASIPTGIYTEAFF
DNA: TGTGCCAGTATTCCGACAGGCATCTACACTGAAGCTTTCTTT

D: NA
V: TRBV15
size: NA
length: 14
J: TRBJ1-3
CDR3: CATSRGGSGNTIYF
DNA: TGTGCCACCAGCAGGGGGGGCTCTGGAAACACCATATATTTT

D: NA
V: TRBV30
size: NA
length: 17
J: TRBJ1-5
CDR3: CAWSVRSGDGRYQPQHF
DNA: TGTGCCTGGAGTGTACGGTCGGGGGATGGCCGATATCAGCCCCAGCATTTT

D: NA
V: TRBV27
size: NA
length: 14
J: TRBJ1-2
CDR3: CASSFFPGGYGYTF
DNA: TGTGCCAGCAGTTTCTTCCCCGGCGGATATGGCTACACCTTC

D: NA
V: TRBV7-2
size: once
length: 17
J: TRBJ1-2
CDR3: CASSLKWSPGMVYGYTF
DNA: TGTGCCAGCAGCTTAAAATGGTCGCCAGGGATGGTCTATGGCTACACCTTC

D: NA
V: TRBV7-2
size: NA
length: 13
J: TRBJ1-2
CDR3: CASSLTGAHGYTF
DNA: TGTGCCAGCAGCTTGACGGGGGCGCACGGCTACACCTTC

D: TRBD2
V: TRBV28
size: NA
length: 16
J: TRBJ2-3
CDR3: CASSLHLAGGRDTQYF
DNA: TGTGCCAGCAGTCTGCACCTAGCGGGGGGCCGAGATACGCAGTATTTT

D: NA
V: TRBV6-8
size: NA
length: 12
J: TRBJ1-1
CDR3: CASSISGTEAFF
DNA: TGTGCCAGCAGCATTAGTGGGACTGAAGCTTTCTTT

D: TRBD2
V: TRBV28
size: NA
length: 16
J: TRBJ2-7
CDR3: CASRLGGLSPRYEQYF
DNA: TGTGCCAGCAGGTTGGGGGGGTTGTCACCCCGCTACGAGCAGTACTTC

D: NA
V: TRBV28
size: NA
length: 14
J: TRBJ2-6
CDR3: CASSFFPGANVLTF
DNA: TGTGCCAGCAGTTTCTTTCCTGGGGCCAACGTCCTGACTTTC